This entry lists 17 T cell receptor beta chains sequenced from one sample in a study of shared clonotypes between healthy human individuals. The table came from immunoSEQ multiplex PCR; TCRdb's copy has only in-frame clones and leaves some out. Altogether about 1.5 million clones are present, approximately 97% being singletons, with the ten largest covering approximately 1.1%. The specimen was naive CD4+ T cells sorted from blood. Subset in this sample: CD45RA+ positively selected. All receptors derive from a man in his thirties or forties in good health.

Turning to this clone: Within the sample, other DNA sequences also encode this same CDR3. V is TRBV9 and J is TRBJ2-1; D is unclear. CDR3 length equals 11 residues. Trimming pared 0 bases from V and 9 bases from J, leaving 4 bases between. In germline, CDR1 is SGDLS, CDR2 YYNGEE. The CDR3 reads CASSVGSEQFF. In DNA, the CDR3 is TGTGCCAGCAGCGTAGGTAGTGAGCAGTTCTTC.

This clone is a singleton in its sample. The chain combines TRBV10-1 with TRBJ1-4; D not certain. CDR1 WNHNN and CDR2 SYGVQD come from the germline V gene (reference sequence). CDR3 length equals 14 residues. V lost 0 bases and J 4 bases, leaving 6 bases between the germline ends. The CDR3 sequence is CASSESTGNEKLFF. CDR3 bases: TGCGCCAGCAGTGAGTCGACGGGTAATGAAAAACTGTTTTTT.

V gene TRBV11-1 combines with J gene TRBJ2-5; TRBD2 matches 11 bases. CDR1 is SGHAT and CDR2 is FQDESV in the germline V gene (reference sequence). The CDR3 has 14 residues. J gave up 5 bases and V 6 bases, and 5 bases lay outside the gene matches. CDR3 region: CASRRLAGRETQYF. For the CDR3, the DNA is TGTGCCAGCAGAAGACTAGCGGGACGGGAGACCCAGTACTTC.

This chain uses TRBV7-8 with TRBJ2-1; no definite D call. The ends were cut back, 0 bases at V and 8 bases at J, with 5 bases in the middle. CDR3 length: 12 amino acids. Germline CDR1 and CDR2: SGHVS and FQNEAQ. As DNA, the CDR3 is TGTGCCAGCAGCTTAGCGGACCATGAGCAGTTCTTC. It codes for CASSLADHEQFF.

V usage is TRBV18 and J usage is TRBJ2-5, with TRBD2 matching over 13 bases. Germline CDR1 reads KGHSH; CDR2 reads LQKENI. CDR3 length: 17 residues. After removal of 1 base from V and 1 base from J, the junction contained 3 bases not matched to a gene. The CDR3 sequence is CASSPLRLAGGQETQYF. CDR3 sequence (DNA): TGTGCCAGCTCACCACTCCGACTAGCGGGAGGCCAAGAGACCCAGTACTTC.

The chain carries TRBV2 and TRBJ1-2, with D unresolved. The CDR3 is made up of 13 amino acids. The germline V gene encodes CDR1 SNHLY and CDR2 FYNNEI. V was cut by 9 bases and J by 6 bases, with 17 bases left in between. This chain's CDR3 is CASSRQGIHGYTF. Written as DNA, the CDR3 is TGTGCCAGTAGTCGGCAAGGGATCCATGGCTACACCTTC.

Written as DNA, the CDR3 is TGTGCCAGCAGCATGAGGGGGCTTAATTTATACAATGAGCAGTTCTTC. Translating gives CASSMRGLNLYNEQFF. This chain uses TRBV5-8 with TRBJ2-1; 7 nucleotides match TRBD1. V dropped 4 bases and J dropped 4; count of bases not matched to a gene: 11. The CDR3 sequence is 16 residues long. Per germline, CDR1 SGHTS and CDR2 YDEGEE.

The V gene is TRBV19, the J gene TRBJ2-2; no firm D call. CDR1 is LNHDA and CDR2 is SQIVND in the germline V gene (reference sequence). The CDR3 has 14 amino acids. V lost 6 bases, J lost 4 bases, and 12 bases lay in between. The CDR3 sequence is CASRGAPATGELFF. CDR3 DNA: TGTGCCAGTAGAGGTGCCCCGGCCACCGGGGAGCTGTTTTTT.

The CDR3 DNA follows: TGTGCCAGCAGCCCAAGAGGAGGACGCCTCTACACCTTC. It translates to CASSPRGGRLYTF. The V call is TRBV7-8, the J call TRBJ1-2; no reliable D call. CDR1 is SGHVS and CDR2 is FQNEAQ in the germline V gene. Deletions cut 5 bases from V and 10 bases from J, with 17 bases between. CDR3 length equals 13 residues.

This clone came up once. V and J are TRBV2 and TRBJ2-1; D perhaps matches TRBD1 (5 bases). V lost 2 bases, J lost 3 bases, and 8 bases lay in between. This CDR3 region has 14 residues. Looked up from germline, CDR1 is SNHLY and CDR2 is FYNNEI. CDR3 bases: TGTGCCAGCAGTGAAATTAGGGGCTACAATGAGCAGTTCTTC. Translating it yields CASSEIRGYNEQFF.

In DNA form, the CDR3 reads TGTGCCAGCAGCTTAGTTGGGCCGGCAAGCTCCTACAATGAGCAGTTCTTC. Residues: CASSLVGPASSYNEQFF. This sequence joins TRBV7-8 and TRBJ2-1; D ambiguous. The V end lost 1 base, the J end lost 0 bases, and 13 bases lay between the germline ends. Germline values: CDR1 SGHVS, CDR2 FQNEAQ. The CDR3 spans 17 residues.

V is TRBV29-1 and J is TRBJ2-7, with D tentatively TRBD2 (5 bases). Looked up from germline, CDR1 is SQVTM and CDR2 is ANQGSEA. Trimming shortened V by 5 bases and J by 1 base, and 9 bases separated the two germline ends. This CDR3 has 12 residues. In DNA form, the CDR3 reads TGCAGCGTTTACGGGGAGTCCTACGAGCAGTACTTC. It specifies CSVYGESYEQYF.

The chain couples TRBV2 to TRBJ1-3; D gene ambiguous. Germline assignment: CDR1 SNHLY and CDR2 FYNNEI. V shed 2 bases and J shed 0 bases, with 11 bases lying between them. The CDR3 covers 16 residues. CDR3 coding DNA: TGTGCCAGCAGTGAACTTACTTCCTACTCTGGAAACACCATATATTTT. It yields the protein CASSELTSYSGNTIYF.

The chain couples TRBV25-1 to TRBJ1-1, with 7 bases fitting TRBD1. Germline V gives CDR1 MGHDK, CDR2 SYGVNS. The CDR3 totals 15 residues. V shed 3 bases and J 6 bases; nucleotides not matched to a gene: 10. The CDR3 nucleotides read TGTGCCAGCAGTGAGGGAGGGGGCAGGGGCTCTGAAGCTTTCTTT. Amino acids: CASSEGGGRGSEAFF.

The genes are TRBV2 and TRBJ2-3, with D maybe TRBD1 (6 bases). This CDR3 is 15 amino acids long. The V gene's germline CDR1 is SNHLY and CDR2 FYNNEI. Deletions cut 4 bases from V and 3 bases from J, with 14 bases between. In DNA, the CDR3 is TGTGCCAGCAGTGTCCTACCAAGGGGGACAGATACGCAGTATTTT. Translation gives CASSVLPRGTDTQYF.

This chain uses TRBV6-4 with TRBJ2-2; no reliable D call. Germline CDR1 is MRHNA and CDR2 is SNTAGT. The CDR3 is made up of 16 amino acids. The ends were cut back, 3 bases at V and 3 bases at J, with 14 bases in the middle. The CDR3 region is CASSENRGPDTGELFF. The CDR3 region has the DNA TGTGCCAGCAGTGAAAACAGAGGACCTGACACCGGGGAGCTGTTTTTT.

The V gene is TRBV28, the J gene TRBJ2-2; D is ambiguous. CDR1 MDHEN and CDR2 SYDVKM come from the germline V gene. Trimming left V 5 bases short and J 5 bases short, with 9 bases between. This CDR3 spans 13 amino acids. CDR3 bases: TGTGCCAGCAGTCAAACGCGGACCGGGGAGCTGTTTTTT. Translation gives CASSQTRTGELFF.